The 16 T cell receptor beta chains below were found in one sample sequenced in a study of T cells in women clearing cervical HPV infection. Using immunoSEQ multiplex PCR, the repertoire was profiled, and TCRdb retains in-frame clones only, with some absent. There are about 26,000 clones in the sample, with more than 9.5% held by the top ten. The sequenced sample was blood buffy coat. The receptors here all came from a woman between 18 and 69 years old with a cervical HPV16 infection that either progressed to CIN3+ or cleared (not recorded which).

As concerns this clone: The CDR3 end falls 3 residues outside the read, so it is completed with the germline J gene. The chain uses TRBV19 and TRBJ2-7; D is possibly TRBD2 (7 bases). Trimming cost V 5 bases and J 6 bases, with 17 bases left between them. The CDR3 loop spans 14 amino acids. Germline lookup yields CDR1 LNHDA and CDR2 SQIVND (reference sequence). Incomplete CDR3 DNA: TGTGCCAGTAGTCCCCTCCAGGGGAGGGGCGAG. This sequence encodes CASSPLQGRGE. The CDR3 reads in full as CASSPLQGRGEQYF.

Comments on this clone: The read comes to an end 3 residues before the CDR3 does, leaving the germline J gene to fill in the end. The V call is TRBV11-1, the J call TRBJ2-1; 7 bases are a match to TRBD1. CDR3 length equals 15 residues. Germline CDR1 reads SGHAT; CDR2 reads FQDESV (reference sequence). V lost 6 bases, J lost 5 bases, and 10 bases stayed unmatched. The DNA read from the CDR3 is TGTGCCAGCAGTTCGGTTAAGGACAGGAACAATGAG. Protein: CASSSVKDRNNE. The whole CDR3 sequence reads CASSSVKDRNNEQFF.

On this clone: The read finishes 3 residues shy of the CDR3 end, and the germline J gene is used to complete it. The chain links TRBV7-3 to TRBJ2-7, with 10 positions matching TRBD1. Germline loops: CDR1 SGHTA, CDR2 FQGTGA. Unmatched junction bases numbered 7, after V lost 8 bases and J lost 3 bases. CDR3 length: 14 amino acids. CDR3 DNA, as far as it was read: TGTGCCAGCCGCTGGACAGGGGGAGACTACGAG. Its protein is CASRWTGGDYE. The full-length CDR3 reads as CASRWTGGDYEQYF. Drawing the rest from reference TRBV7-3 and TRBJ2-7, the complete variable domain is GAGVSQTPSNKVTEKGKYVELRCDPISGHTALYWYRQSLGQGPEFLIYFQGTGAADDSGLPNDRFFAVRPEGSVSTLKIQRTERGDSAVYLCASRWTGGDYEQYFGPGTRLTVT.

As for this clone: The read gets to within 3 residues of the CDR3 end, and the germline J gene fills in the rest. The chain employs TRBV20-1 and TRBJ2-7; D remains ambiguous. Germline loops: CDR1 DFQATT, CDR2 SNEGSKA (reference sequence). The V end was cut by 6 bases, the J end by 1 base, with 13 bases between. CDR3 length equals 13 residues. This CDR3 reads CSAPVPPSYEQYF. The CDR3 DNA, read in part, is TGCAGTGCCCCGGTCCCGCCTTCCTACGAG.

In the case of this clone: Read data end 3 residues before the CDR3 end; the end is taken from the germline J gene. The gene calls are TRBV19 and TRBJ2-7; 11 nucleotides agree with TRBD2. Germline V gene sequence: CDR1 LNHDA, CDR2 SQIVND (reference sequence). The V and J ends lost 3 bases and 6 bases, in that order; junction bases with no gene match: 4. This CDR3 has 14 amino acids. CDR3 sequence reads: CASSITSGRSEQYF. Partial CDR3 DNA: TGTGCCAGTAGTATCACTAGCGGGAGATCCGAG. The variable domain in full, with the rest retrieved from reference TRBV19 and TRBJ2-7, is DGGITQSPKYLFRKEGQNVTLSCEQNLNHDAMYWYRQDPGQGLRLIYYSQIVNDFQKGDIAEGYSVSREKKESFPLTVTSAQKNPTAFYLCASSITSGRSEQYFGPGTRLTVT.

As concerns this clone: The sequenced fragment ends 3 residues before the CDR3 boundary, so the rest is inferred from the germline J gene. The chain is built from TRBV20-1 and TRBJ1-5; 8 bases fit TRBD1. This CDR3 has 17 amino acids. CDR1 and CDR2 (germline): DFQATT, SNEGSKA (reference sequence). The J segment lost 0 bases and the V segment lost 0 bases, leaving 7 bases of the junction unmatched. The CDR3 loop is CSARDAGGAISNQPQHF. The sequenced CDR3 bases are TGCAGTGCTAGAGATGCAGGGGGCGCGATTAGCAATCAGCCC.

Comments on this clone: The CDR3 goes on 3 residues after the read ends, and that part is filled in from the germline J gene. The V gene is TRBV18, the J gene TRBJ1-2; D gene uncertain. Germline values: CDR1 KGHSH, CDR2 LQKENI. The CDR3 length is 12 residues. CDR3 protein: CASSPGTDTYTF. The covered CDR3 bases are TGTGCCAGCTCACCCGGCACAGATACC.

As concerns this clone: Sequencing ends 3 residues short of the CDR3 end; the germline J gene provides the rest. The chain joins TRBV7-8 to TRBJ2-1; 9 bases map to TRBD2. The length of the CDR3 is 16 residues. The trim removed 4 bases at V and 3 bases at J, leaving 7 bases unmatched. Germline CDR1 SGHVS, CDR2 FQNEAQ. This CDR3 is CASSSRGGQNYNEQFF. The part of the CDR3 DNA that was read is TGTGCCAGCAGCTCGCGGGGGGGCCAAAACTACAATGAG.

Comment on this clone: The read ends 3 residues early relative to the CDR3; the germline J gene fills the gap. The chain employs TRBV19 and TRBJ2-1, with D possibly being TRBD1 (6 bases). The length of the CDR3 is 16 residues. Germline V gene lookup returns CDR1 LNHDA and CDR2 SQIVND (reference sequence). The germline V and J ends were trimmed by 0 bases and 8 bases, with 17 bases remaining between them. The CDR3 DNA, read in part, is TGTGCCAGTAGTATAGAGGTTGGCAGGGGATTTTATGAG. The encoded protein is CASSIEVGRGFYE. The CDR3 as a whole reads CASSIEVGRGFYEQFF.

Incomplete CDR3 DNA: TGTGCCAGCAGCTTAGCTGGCAGGGCCGGCGGACCC. It translates to CASSLAGRAGGP. The full CDR3 sequence reads CASSLAGRAGGPLHF. The V call is TRBV7-2, the J call TRBJ1-6, with a possible D match to TRBD1 (5 bases). The CDR3 end falls 3 residues outside the read, so it is completed with the germline J gene. Per the germline V gene, CDR1 is SGHTA and CDR2 is FQGNSA. The CDR3 is 15 amino acids. Trimming removed 0 bases from V and 12 bases from J, with 15 bases in between.

With respect to this clone: Read data end 3 residues before the CDR3 end; the end is taken from the germline J gene. The chain links TRBV7-2 to TRBJ2-5; D is perhaps TRBD2 (6 bases). V was trimmed by 4 bases and J by 7 bases, leaving 13 bases between them. This CDR3 has 13 amino acids. CDR1 is SGHTA and CDR2 is FQGNSA in the germline V gene. The CDR3 loop reads CASSSTLGGTQYF. The CDR3 DNA, read in part, is TGTGCCAGCAGCTCAACCCTGGGGGGGACC.

On this clone itself: With the read ending 3 residues before the CDR3 end, the germline J gene is used to fill in that end. The chain links TRBV4-1 to TRBJ2-7; a possible D gene is TRBD2 (6 bases). The CDR3 totals 15 residues. Between the trimmed V and J ends, which lost 0 bases and 0 bases, there was a span of 9 bases. Germline CDR1 is MGHRA and CDR2 is YSYEKL. CDR3 amino acids: CASSQDIAASYEQYF. The part of the CDR3 DNA that was read is TGCGCCAGCAGCCAAGATATAGCGGCCTCCTACGAG.

As for this clone: Coverage ceases 3 residues before the CDR3 finishes, and the germline J gene fills in the end. V gene TRBV7-9 combines with J gene TRBJ2-4, with D hard to call. CDR3 length: 12 amino acids. Germline lookup yields CDR1 SEHNR and CDR2 FQNEAQ (reference sequence). The CDR3 bases that were read are TGTGCCAGCAGCCTCATAGCATATGGT. Translation: CASSLIAYG. The complete CDR3 reads CASSLIAYGQYF.

Comment on this clone: The observed sequence ends 3 residues before the CDR3 terminus, with the missing tail filled in from the germline J gene. The V call is TRBV6-1, the J call TRBJ1-6, with a tentative D call TRBD1 (5 bases). The V gene lost 2 bases and the J gene lost 9 bases, with 14 bases spanning the gap. Per germline, CDR1 MNHNS and CDR2 SASEGT. This CDR3 comprises 15 residues. The CDR3 DNA, read in part, is TGTGCCAGCAGTGAATGGGGCCAGCCGAGTTCACCC. This gives the protein CASSEWGQPSSP. The whole CDR3 sequence reads CASSEWGQPSSPLHF.

A remark on this clone: Read data end 3 residues before the CDR3 end; the end is taken from the germline J gene. The chain is built from TRBV7-8 and TRBJ2-5, with D perhaps TRBD2 (6 bases). Germline V gene lookup returns CDR1 SGHVS and CDR2 FQNEAQ. The CDR3 totals 13 residues. Trimming took 5 bases from V and 3 from J, leaving 10 bases between them. CDR3 bases read: TGTGCCAGCAGCGGGCAGCGGGAAGAGACC. It codes for CASSGQREET. The entire CDR3 sequence reads CASSGQREETQYF.

Note on this clone: The read is 3 residues too short to cover the CDR3 end, so that end is filled in from the germline J gene. The rearrangement joins TRBV19 to TRBJ2-3; D is possibly TRBD1 (7 bases). The CDR3 runs to 15 residues. Germline CDR1 and CDR2: LNHDA and SQIVND (reference sequence). This CDR3 reads CASSPRRGRVQPQYF. Incomplete CDR3 DNA: TGTGCCAGTAGTCCACGGAGGGGGCGCGTTCAGCCG.